One and the same sample provided the 19 T cell receptor beta chains below, sequenced in a study of blood T cell repertoires in COVID-19. The assay was immunoSEQ multiplex PCR, and TCRdb's table has in-frame clones only and misses some. Found here are 25,000 to 30,000 clones, 84% of them singletons; the top ten hold about 9.3%. The sample comprised peripheral blood. The receptors here all came from a man aged 80 or over with active COVID-19.

The rearrangement joins TRBV7-9 to TRBJ1-1; D gene uncertain. Germline CDR1 and CDR2: SEHNR and FQNEAQ (reference sequence). Trimming took off 2 bases at V and 1 base at J, with 5 bases between the two ends. This CDR3 has 13 residues. CDR3 DNA: TGTGCCAGCAGCTTATACTGGAACACTGAAGCTTTCTTT. Protein product: CASSLYWNTEAFF.

This rearrangement joins TRBV19 to TRBJ1-4; the D gene is possibly TRBD1 (6 bases). Germline V gene lookup returns CDR1 LNHDA and CDR2 SQIVND (reference sequence). CDR3 length equals 16 residues. V shed 8 bases and J shed 4 bases, with 20 bases lying between them. The CDR3 nucleotides are TGTGCCAGTGATTCCCCGCGGGGGGCCGGTAATGAAAAACTGTTTTTT. This translates into CASDSPRGAGNEKLFF.

V gene TRBV5-1 combines with J gene TRBJ2-3; 14 bases are a match to TRBD2. This CDR3 contains 16 residues. Germline CDR1 reads SGHRS; CDR2 reads YFSETQ. With V trimmed by 2 bases and J by 5 bases, 4 bases remained unmatched. This CDR3 reads CASSLGLAGGLDTQYF. For the CDR3, the DNA is TGCGCCAGCAGCTTAGGACTAGCGGGGGGTTTAGATACGCAGTATTTT.

This rearrangement joins TRBV5-1 to TRBJ2-2; TRBD2 aligns across 10 bases. This CDR3 comprises 17 residues. CDR1 and CDR2 from the germline V gene are SGHRS and YFSETQ. The V segment lost 0 bases and the J segment 3 bases; nucleotides outside the gene matches: 5. The CDR3 protein is CASSLVGTSEHTGELFF. The CDR3 nucleotides read TGCGCCAGCAGCTTGGTGGGGACTAGCGAACACACCGGGGAGCTGTTTTTT.

V usage is TRBV3-1 (or the pseudogene TRBV3-2) and J usage is TRBJ1-1, with TRBD1 as a possible D gene (5 bases). This CDR3 comprises 16 residues. V was trimmed by 8 bases and J by 4 bases, leaving 23 bases between them. Germline assignment: CDR1 LGHDT and CDR2 YNNKEL (reference sequence). The CDR3 DNA sequence: TGTGCCAGCTCCTTAACCGGGGAGGGACGCGGCACTGAAGCTTTCTTT. Residues: CASSLTGEGRGTEAFF.

This CDR3 is CASSQGQGSYEQYF. The CDR3 DNA sequence: TGTGCCAGCAGCCAGGGACAGGGTTCCTACGAGCAGTACTTC. The J gene is TRBJ2-7, the V gene TRBV3-1 (or the pseudogene TRBV3-2); 9 positions match TRBD1. Germline CDR1 and CDR2: LGHDT and YNNKEL (reference sequence). Germline trimming cut 3 bases from V and 1 base from J; bases unmatched to any gene: 1. The CDR3 loop spans 14 amino acids.

The chain uses TRBV5-5 and TRBJ2-1; D possibly corresponds to TRBD1 (5 bases). Deletions cut 0 bases from V and 0 bases from J, with 10 bases between. The CDR3 runs 16 residues. Germline values: CDR1 SGHKS, CDR2 YYEKEE (reference sequence). CDR3 sequence: CASSLEGESSYNEQFF. In DNA form, the CDR3 reads TGTGCCAGCAGCTTGGAAGGGGAAAGCTCCTACAATGAGCAGTTCTTC.

This clone was picked up one time. The chain has TRBV25-1 and TRBJ1-2; TRBD1 matches at 7 bases. Germline V gene sequence: CDR1 MGHDK, CDR2 SYGVNS. The CDR3 runs 14 residues. Trimming removed 2 bases from V and 7 bases from J; junction bases left unmatched: 7. The CDR3 sequence: CASSEGGQGGGYTF. The CDR3 nucleotides read TGTGCCAGCAGTGAAGGAGGTCAGGGGGGTGGCTACACCTTC.

This chain links TRBV6-5 with TRBJ1-5; D is undetermined. The CDR3 is 14 amino acids. The germline V and J ends were trimmed by 2 bases and 3 bases, with 8 bases remaining between them. CDR1 and CDR2 from the germline V gene are MNHEY and SVGAGI. In nucleotides, the CDR3 is TGTGCCAGCAGTTACAGGGAGGACAATCAGCCCCAGCATTTT. Translation: CASSYREDNQPQHF.

CDR3 sequence (DNA): TGTGCCAGCAGCACTAGGACAGGGGCATTAGGGGAACTGTTTTTT. Its translation is CASSTRTGALGELFF. The chain employs TRBV3-1 (or the pseudogene TRBV3-2) and TRBJ1-4; 9 bases map to TRBD1. Per germline, CDR1 LGHDT and CDR2 YNNKEL (reference sequence). The CDR3 contains 15 residues. Losses at the gene ends were 5 bases for V and 12 bases for J; bases not matched to a gene: 13.

The J gene is TRBJ2-5, the V gene TRBV6-6, with D perhaps matching TRBD2 (6 bases). Germline CDR1 is MNHNY and CDR2 is SVGAGI (reference sequence). V was cut by 5 bases and J by 9 bases, with 13 bases left in between. The CDR3 totals 12 residues. The CDR3 is CASSNTEGSQYF. In nucleotides, the CDR3 is TGTGCCAGCAGTAACACGGAGGGGTCCCAGTACTTC.

This clone turned up a few times. The rearrangement links TRBV12-5 to TRBJ2-7; weak D call: TRBD2 (6 bases). The germline V gene has CDR1 LGHNT and CDR2 FRNRAP. The CDR3 runs to 14 residues. V was shortened by 2 bases and J by 9 bases, with 17 bases between the two germline ends. This CDR3 reads CASGLSTRDGGQYF. As DNA, the CDR3 is TGTGCTAGTGGTTTGAGCACCCGTGACGGGGGGCAGTACTTC.

The V call is TRBV18, the J call TRBJ2-2; a weak D match, TRBD1 (5 bases). CDR1 KGHSH and CDR2 LQKENI come from the germline V gene. V lost 4 bases, J lost 3 bases, and 12 bases lay in between. The CDR3 runs 15 residues. Written as DNA, the CDR3 is TGTGCCAGCTCACTCCAGGGATTTGACACCGGGGAGCTGTTTTTT. Amino acids: CASSLQGFDTGELFF.

V and J are TRBV6-4 and TRBJ2-1; 13 bases match TRBD2. This CDR3 region has 15 residues. The germline gives CDR1 MRHNA, CDR2 SNTAGT. V gave up 0 bases and J gave up 9 bases; unmatched junction bases: 2. The CDR3 is CASSDSTSGGSEQFF. Here the CDR3 DNA reads TGTGCCAGCAGTGACTCGACTAGCGGGGGGAGTGAGCAGTTCTTC.

This sequence joins TRBV10-1 and TRBJ2-5; D is undetermined. With 4 bases removed from V and 5 bases from J, the gap between germline ends came to 8 bases. CDR1 WNHNN and CDR2 SYGVQD come from the germline V gene (reference sequence). The CDR3 loop spans 12 amino acids. CDR3 loop: CASSGGGETQYF. CDR3 nucleotide sequence: TGCGCCAGCAGTGGCGGTGGGGAGACCCAGTACTTC.

This clone was seen just once. This chain links TRBV6-1 with TRBJ2-7, with TRBD2 matching over 9 bases. The length of the CDR3 is 14 residues. The junction had 2 bases not matched to a gene; V was cut back by 2 bases and J by 3 bases. Germline CDR1 is MNHNS and CDR2 is SASEGT. The CDR3 spells CASSEQRGDYEQYF. CDR3 nucleotides: TGTGCCAGCAGTGAACAGCGGGGGGACTACGAGCAGTACTTC.

J is TRBJ1-2 and V is TRBV6-7; 8 nucleotides line up with TRBD1. TRBV6-7 is placed among ORFs of uncertain function. The CDR3 sequence is 17 residues long. The J segment lost 5 bases and the V segment lost 2 bases, leaving 13 bases of the junction unmatched. CDR3 coding DNA: TGTGCCAGCAGTTACCCTGGAAGGCTTCAGGGGGCTTATGGCTACACCTTC. Translated, it gives CASSYPGRLQGAYGYTF.

This chain connects TRBV19 to TRBJ1-4; TRBD1 might be the D (5 bases). Trimming left V 5 bases short and J 8 bases short, with 15 bases between. Germline V lookup: CDR1 LNHDA, CDR2 SQIVND (reference sequence). CDR3 length: 14 amino acids. The CDR3 spells CASSSLGAGEKLFF. For the CDR3, the DNA is TGTGCCAGTAGTTCCCTAGGGGCGGGGGAAAAACTGTTTTTT.

The chain couples TRBV6-5 to TRBJ2-1; D possibly corresponds to TRBD1 (5 bases). Looked up from germline, CDR1 is MNHEY and CDR2 is SVGAGI. Trimming took 7 bases from V and 4 from J, leaving 14 bases between them. The CDR3 has 14 amino acids. The CDR3 loop reads CASIIGVAYNEQFF. Written as DNA, the CDR3 is TGTGCCAGCATCATAGGGGTGGCATACAATGAGCAGTTCTTC.